This T cell receptor (beta chain) was found in a study of control samples from healthy donors and cancer patients (dated by TCRdb to 2020 to 2021). The germline V gene supplies CDR1 MNHEY and CDR2 SVGAGI. The CDR3, cysteine through phenylalanine, is 13 amino acids long. Kept here is only the CDR3 DNA, which spans 39 bases and is read in frame from base 1. Ends trimmed: V by 6 bases, J by 3 bases; bases unmatched to a gene: 1. Library preparation used the immunoSEQ multiplex PCR assay. In its TCRdb copy, this immuneACCESS table keeps in-frame sequences only and misses some clones. Where compared with another copy, unresolved V genes explain less than half of these, and the others have no known cause. The sample table lists about 150,000 clones, almost 90% of them with a count of one. Over 1.5% of the sample belongs to the ten largest clones. Remarks on this clone: The antigen this receptor binds is unknown. The input lacks base qualities; no much larger clone sits a single base away.

The sequenced sample consisted of blood. This TCR came from a man between 18 and 29 years old in good health. This chain is built from TRBV6-5 and TRBJ2-5; TRBD1 agrees with 10 junctional bases. The DNA sequence follows: TGTGCCAGCAGGGACAGGGGGAAAGAGACCCAGTACTTC. Its amino acids are CASRDRGKETQYF.